Listed here are 4 T cell receptor beta chains from one sample, sequenced in a study of blood T cells in healthy people across ages. Through a sample-barcoded 5' primer and a J-beta primer mix, a second PCR was run for roughly 6 to 11 cycles. TCRdb analysed the 5' RACE reads with MiXCR anew, one entry per CDR3 protein. This sample has about 900,000 distinct CDR3 sequences, with around 46% found just once. The material sequenced was blood. Receptors were obtained from a young man in good health.

V usage is TRBV6-5 and J usage is TRBJ1-5, with no clear D. This CDR3 spans 13 amino acids. Germline V gene data show CDR1 as MNHEY and CDR2 as SVGAGI. Trimming cost V 5 bases and J 8 bases, with 13 bases left between them. CDR3 loop: CASSRTEGKPQHF. The CDR3 coding sequence is TGTGCCAGCAGTCGGACTGAGGGAAAGCCCCAGCATTTT.

This clonotype was observed a handful of times. The chain is built from TRBV4-3 and TRBJ2-1; a weak D match, TRBD2 (5 bases). CDR3 length: 14 amino acids. The germline CDR1 and CDR2 sequences are LGHNA and YSLEER. V lost 1 base and J lost 10, with 14 bases in between. The CDR3 protein is CASSQARLAWEQFF. CDR3 DNA: TGCGCCAGCAGCCAAGCCCGGCTAGCTTGGGAGCAGTTCTTC.

This sequence joins TRBV7-3 and TRBJ2-4; 8 bases match TRBD2. The J call may be incorrect, as the DNA end agrees better with TRBJ2-7. The CDR3 totals 15 residues. Germline V gene data show CDR1 as SGHTA and CDR2 as FQGTGA. The CDR3 nucleotides are TGTGCCAGCAGCGAGAGCGGGGGTCCCCTCTACGAGCAGTACTTC. This gives the protein CASSESGGPLYEQYF.

This sequence joins TRBV3-1 and TRBJ1-2; D not certain. V was cut by 0 bases and J by 7 bases, with 9 bases left in between. The CDR3 has 13 amino acids. CDR1 LGHDT and CDR2 YNNKEL come from the germline V gene (reference sequence). The CDR3 loop reads CASSQDLGRGYTF. CDR3 sequence (DNA): TGTGCCAGCAGCCAAGACCTTGGACGTGGCTACACCTTC.